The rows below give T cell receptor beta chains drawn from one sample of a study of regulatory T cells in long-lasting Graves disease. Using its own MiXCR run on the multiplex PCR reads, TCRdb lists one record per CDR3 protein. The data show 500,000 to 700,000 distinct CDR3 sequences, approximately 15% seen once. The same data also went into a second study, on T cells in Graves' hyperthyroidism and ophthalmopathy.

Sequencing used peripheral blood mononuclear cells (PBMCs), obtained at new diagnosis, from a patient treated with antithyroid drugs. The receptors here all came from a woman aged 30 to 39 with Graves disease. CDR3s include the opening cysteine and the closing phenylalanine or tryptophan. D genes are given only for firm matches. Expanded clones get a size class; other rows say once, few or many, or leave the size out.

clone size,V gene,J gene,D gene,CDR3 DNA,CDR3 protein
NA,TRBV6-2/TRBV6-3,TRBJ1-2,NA,TGTGCCAGCAGTGGTTGGAAAAACCGTCAAGGCTACACCTTC,CASSGWKNRQGYTF
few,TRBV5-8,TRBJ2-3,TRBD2,TGTGCCAGCAGGGGGAGGGGATTCACAGATACGCAGTATTTT,CASRGRGFTDTQYF
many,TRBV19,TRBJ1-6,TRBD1,TGTGCCAGCAGTCGGACAGGGGAAAATTCACCCCTCCACTTT,CASSRTGENSPLHF
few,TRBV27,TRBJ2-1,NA,TGTGCCAGCACCCCCCTTCCCCCACAATACAATGAGCAGTTCTTC,CASTPLPPQYNEQFF
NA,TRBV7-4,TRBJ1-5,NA,TGTGCCAGCAGCTTAGTGGCGGTCGTTCAGCCCCAGCATTTT,CASSLVAVVQPQHF
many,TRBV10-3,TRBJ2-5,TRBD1,TGTGCCATCAGGCGGACAGGGGATGGAGAGACCCAGTACTTC,CAIRRTGDGETQYF
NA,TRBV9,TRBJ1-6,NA,TGTGCCAGCAGCGTGATGGGGGGGGGTTCACCCCTCCACTTT,CASSVMGGGSPLHF
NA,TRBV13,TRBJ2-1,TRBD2,TGTGCCAGCAGCCGTTTTCGCGCAGCGGGAGCGGGCAATGAGCAGCTCTTC,CASSRFRAAGAGNEQLF
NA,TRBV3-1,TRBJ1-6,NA,TGTGCCAGCAGCCAAGGGGTATGGAATTCACCCCTCCACTTT,CASSQGVWNSPLHF
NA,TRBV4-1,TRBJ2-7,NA,TGCGCCAGCAGTCCGGTGCCGGGGAGGAACGAGCAGTACTTC,CASSPVPGRNEQYF
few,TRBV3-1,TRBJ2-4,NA,TGTGCCAGCAGTCCTCGGGGAATACTAGAGGCCAAAAACATTCAGTACTTC,CASSPRGILEAKNIQYF
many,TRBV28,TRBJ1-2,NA,TGTGCCAGCAGTTTTTCGTCAGGGTCGAATTCTTTGCGGGGCTACACCTTC,CASSFSSGSNSLRGYTF
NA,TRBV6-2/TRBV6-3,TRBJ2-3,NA,TGTGCCAGTGGCTTGGGAGGCACAGATACGCAGTATTTT,CASGLGGTDTQYF
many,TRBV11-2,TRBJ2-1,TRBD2,TGTGCCAGCAGCAATAAACTAGCGGGAGGGCCAAATGAGCAGTTCTTC,CASSNKLAGGPNEQFF
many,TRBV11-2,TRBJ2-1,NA,TGTGCCAGCAACTTTGAAGGGCCCCATGAGCAGTTCTTC,CASNFEGPHEQFF
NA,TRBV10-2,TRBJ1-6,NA,TGCGCCAGCACGAACTGGAATTCACCCCTCCACTTT,CASTNWNSPLHF
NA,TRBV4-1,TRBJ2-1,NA,TGCGCCAGCAGCCCCGCGCCTGCCGCTAGCAATGAGCAGTTCTTC,CASSPAPAASNEQFF
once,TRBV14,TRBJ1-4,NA,TGTGCCAGCAGCGAAGTCAGGGGTGCAATTGAAAAACTGTTTTTT,CASSEVRGAIEKLFF
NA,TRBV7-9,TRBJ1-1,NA,TGTGCCAGCAGCATCAAGGGGGGTTGGAACACTGAAGCTTTCTTT,CASSIKGGWNTEAFF
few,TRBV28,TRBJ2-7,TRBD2,TGTGCCAGCATTCAACCCGGGGGGTTTTCCTACGAGCAGTACTTC,CASIQPGGFSYEQYF
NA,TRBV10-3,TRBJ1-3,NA,TGTGCCATCAGTTCTTCTGGAAACACCATATATTTT,CAISSSGNTIYF
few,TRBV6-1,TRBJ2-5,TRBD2,TGTGCCAGCACTGTGGTAGCGGGAGCTTTGGAGACCCAGTACTTC,CASTVVAGALETQYF
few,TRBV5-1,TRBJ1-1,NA,TGCGCCAGCAGATTACAGGATAGGACTGAAGCTTTCTTT,CASRLQDRTEAFF
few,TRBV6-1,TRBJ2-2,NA,TGTGCCAGCAGTGTAGGGGCTTTTTTAACCGGGGAGCTGTTTTTT,CASSVGAFLTGELFF
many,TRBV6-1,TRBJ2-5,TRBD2,TGTGCCAGCAGGCAAGGACTAGCGGGCACAATAGAGACCCAGTACTTC,CASRQGLAGTIETQYF
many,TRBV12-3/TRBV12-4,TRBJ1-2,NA,TGTGCCAGCAGTCCGCGACAGAACTATGGCTACACCTTC,CASSPRQNYGYTF
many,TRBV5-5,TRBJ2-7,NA,TGTGCCAGCAGCTTGGCAGATACGTACGAGCAGTACTTC,CASSLADTYEQYF
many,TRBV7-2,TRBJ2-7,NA,TGTGCCAGCAGGAGGGATATGGGCGAGCAGTACTTC,CASRRDMGEQYF
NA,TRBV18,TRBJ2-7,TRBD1,TGTGCCAGCTCACCACCAGACAGGGGCTACGAGCAGTACTTC,CASSPPDRGYEQYF
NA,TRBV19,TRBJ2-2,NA,TGTGCCAGTAGTTCCCCCCCCGGGGCGCTTGACACCGGGGAGCTGTTTTTT,CASSSPPGALDTGELFF
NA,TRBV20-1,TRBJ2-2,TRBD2,TGCAGTGCTAGAGACAGACTAGCGGGAGGGCACGGGGAGCTGTTTTTT,CSARDRLAGGHGELFF
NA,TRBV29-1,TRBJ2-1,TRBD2,TGCAGCGTTGACGGGGCTGGGCGGGAGGACGAGCAGTTCTTC,CSVDGAGREDEQFF
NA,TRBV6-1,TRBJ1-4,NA,TGTGCCACTCTGGGGTCGTCAGCGACCCGTGAAAAACTGTTTTTT,CATLGSSATREKLFF
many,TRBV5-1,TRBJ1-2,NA,TGCGCCAGCAGCTTGGAGGCAGGGTTCGGCTACACCTTC,CASSLEAGFGYTF
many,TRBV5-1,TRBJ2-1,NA,TGCGCCAGCAGCTTGAGCTATGAGCAGTTCTTC,CASSLSYEQFF
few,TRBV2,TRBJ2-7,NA,TGTGCCAGCTACCTGGGACACGGGAGTTACTACGAGCAGTACTTC,CASYLGHGSYYEQYF
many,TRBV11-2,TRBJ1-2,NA,TGTGCCAGCAGCTTTGACACCTATGGCTACACCTTC,CASSFDTYGYTF